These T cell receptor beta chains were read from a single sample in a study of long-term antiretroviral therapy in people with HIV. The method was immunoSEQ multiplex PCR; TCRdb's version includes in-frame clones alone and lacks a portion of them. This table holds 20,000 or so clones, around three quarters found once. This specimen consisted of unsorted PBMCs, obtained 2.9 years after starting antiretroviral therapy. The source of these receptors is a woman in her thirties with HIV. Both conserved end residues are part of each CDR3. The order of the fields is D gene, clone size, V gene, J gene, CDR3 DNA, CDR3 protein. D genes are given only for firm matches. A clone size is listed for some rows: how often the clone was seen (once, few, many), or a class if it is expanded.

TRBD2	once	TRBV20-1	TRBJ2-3	TGCAGTGCTAGAGATGAGCGGGGGCCTGAATTT	CSARDERGPEF
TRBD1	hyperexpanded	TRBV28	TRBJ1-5	TGTGCCAGCAGTCGGGACAGTTTCTTAAGCAATCAGCCCCAGCATTTT	CASSRDSFLSNQPQHF
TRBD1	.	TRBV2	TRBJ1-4	TGTGCCAGCAGCGAACCCGGGACAGCAACATATAATGAAAAACTGTTTTTT	CASSEPGTATYNEKLFF
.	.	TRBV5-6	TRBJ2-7	TGTGCCAGCAGCACGGGACCAGCCCCCTACGAGCAGTACTTC	CASSTGPAPYEQYF
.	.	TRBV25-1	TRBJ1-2	TGTGCCAGCAGTGAAAGGGGTAGGGATGGCTACACCTTC	CASSERGRDGYTF
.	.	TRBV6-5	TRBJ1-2	TGTGCCAGCAGTTCGGGACGGCCCTCGTATGGCTACACCTTC	CASSSGRPSYGYTF
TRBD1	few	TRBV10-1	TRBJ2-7	TGCGCCAGCAGTGACTCTCCCGACAGGGGCGAGCAGTACTTC	CASSDSPDRGEQYF
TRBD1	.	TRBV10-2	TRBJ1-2	TGCGCCAGCAGTTGGACAGGGGACTATGGCTACACCTTC	CASSWTGDYGYTF
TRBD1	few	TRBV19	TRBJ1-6	TGTGCCAGTAGAACCGGGGACAGCAATTCACCCCTCCACTTT	CASRTGDSNSPLHF
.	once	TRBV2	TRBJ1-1	TGTGCCAGCAGTGGACAGGCGTTGAACACTGAAGCTTTCTTT	CASSGQALNTEAFF
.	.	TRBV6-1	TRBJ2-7	TGTGCCAGCAGTGAAGGGAACGAGCAGTACTTC	CASSEGNEQYF
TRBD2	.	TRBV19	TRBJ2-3	TGTGCCAGTCGTCTCGGGACTAGCGGCACAGATACGCAGTATTTT	CASRLGTSGTDTQYF
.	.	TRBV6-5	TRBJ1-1	TGTGCCAGCACTCGATTTTCCATGAACACTGAAGCTTTCTTT	CASTRFSMNTEAFF
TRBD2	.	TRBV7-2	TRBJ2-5	TGTGCCAGCAGCTTAGCCTCTAGCGGGGCGGAGACCCAGTACTTC	CASSLASSGAETQYF
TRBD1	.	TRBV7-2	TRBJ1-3	TGTGCCAGCAGCTCAATCCCCTCCGACAGGGGCGGCCTGGACACCATATATTTT	CASSSIPSDRGGLDTIYF
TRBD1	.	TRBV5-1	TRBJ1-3	TGCGCCAGCAGCTTGCCCGACAGGGCTGGAAACACCATATATTTT	CASSLPDRAGNTIYF
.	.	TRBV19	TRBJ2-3	TGTGCCAGTAGTACTGGAGGGGATACGCAGTATTTT	CASSTGGDTQYF
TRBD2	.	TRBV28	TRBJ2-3	TGTGCCAGCAGTGGCCCAGCGGGGGCTGGGGATACGCAGTATTTT	CASSGPAGAGDTQYF
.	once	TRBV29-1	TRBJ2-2	TGCAGCGTTTGGTCAAGTGACAGGAACACCGGGGAGCTGTTTTTT	CSVWSSDRNTGELFF
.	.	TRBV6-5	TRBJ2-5	TGTGCCACTCTCGTAGGGGAGACCCAGTACTTC	CATLVGETQYF
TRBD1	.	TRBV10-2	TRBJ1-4	TGCGCCAGCAGTGATCAAGCCGGGACAGGGAATGAAAAACTGTTTTTT	CASSDQAGTGNEKLFF
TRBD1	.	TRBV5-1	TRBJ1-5	TGCGCCAGCAGCTTGGGGGACAGCGGCAATCAGCCCCAGCATTTT	CASSLGDSGNQPQHF
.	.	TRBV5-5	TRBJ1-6	TGTGCCAGCAGCCCTGAAACCACCAATACGGGGTATTCACCCCTCCACTTT	CASSPETTNTGYSPLHF
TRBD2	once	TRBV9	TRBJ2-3	TGTGCCAGCAGCACCCCGACTAGCGGGGGCCTACACACAGATACGCAGTATTTT	CASSTPTSGGLHTDTQYF
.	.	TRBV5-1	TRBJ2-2	TGCGCCAGCAGCTTGGAAATGGCCCCCGGGGAGCTGTTTTTT	CASSLEMAPGELFF
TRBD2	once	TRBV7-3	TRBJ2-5	TGTGCCAGCAGCCCCGGGACTAGCGGCCGAGGGGAGACCCAGTACTTC	CASSPGTSGRGETQYF
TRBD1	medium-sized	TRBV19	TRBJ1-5	TGTGCCAGTAGTTTGTCCCGGGACAGGGGGCTTAGCAATCAGCCCCAGCATTTT	CASSLSRDRGLSNQPQHF
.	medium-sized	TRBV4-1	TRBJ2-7	TGCGCCAGCAGCCAAGATATGTCAAGTTACGAGCAGTACTTC	CASSQDMSSYEQYF
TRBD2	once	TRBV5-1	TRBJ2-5	TGCGCCAGCAGCATATTAGCGGGGTATAAAGAGACCCAGTACTTC	CASSILAGYKETQYF
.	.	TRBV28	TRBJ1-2	TGTGCCAGCAGTTTAGTTGACAGGCCCTATGGCTACACCTTC	CASSLVDRPYGYTF
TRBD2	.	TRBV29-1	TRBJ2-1	TGCAGCGTCCCTCGGGGGGACCAGTCCAATGAGCAGTTCTTC	CSVPRGDQSNEQFF
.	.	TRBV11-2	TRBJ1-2	TGTGCCAGCAGCTCATATCAAGACAGGAGGTTTGGCTACACCTTC	CASSSYQDRRFGYTF
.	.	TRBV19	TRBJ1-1	TGTGCCAGTAGTATAGATGATGGCGTTTGGACTGAAGCTTTCTTT	CASSIDDGVWTEAFF
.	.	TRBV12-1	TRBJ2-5	TGTGCCAGCAGATACGCGGCCAGCGGGGGGCCGATCCAAGAGACCCAGTACTTC	CASRYAASGGPIQETQYF